Each of the 22 T cell receptor beta chains below was sequenced from the same sample in a study of long-term antiretroviral therapy in people with HIV. A v3.0 immunoSEQ assay was performed at survey level. Data came from immunoSEQ multiplex PCR; TCRdb stores just in-frame clones and leaves some out. The top ten hold about 8% of the sample, which has some 19,000 clones, around 85% seen once. Sequencing used unsorted PBMCs, obtained 0.9 years after starting antiretroviral therapy. The receptor source for this set is a man aged 18 to 35 with HIV.

This clone was observed once. The chain recombines TRBV4-2 with TRBJ2-2; no clear D gene. Germline V gene lookup returns CDR1 LGHNA and CDR2 YNFKEQ. The V and J ends lost 3 bases and 5 bases respectively, with 16 bases between them. The CDR3 runs 16 residues. The CDR3 reads CASSQGNSFVTGELFF. The DNA for the CDR3 is TGTGCCAGCAGCCAGGGCAACAGTTTTGTAACCGGGGAGCTGTTTTTT.

This chain uses TRBV6-5 with TRBJ2-1; the match to TRBD2 covers 8 bases. The V and J ends lost 0 bases and 5 bases, in that order; junction bases with no gene match: 3. CDR1 and CDR2 from the germline V gene are MNHEY and SVGAGI. The CDR3 is made up of 15 amino acids. The CDR3 sequence is CASSYSTSGHNEQFF. The CDR3 nucleotides read TGTGCCAGCAGTTACTCAACTAGCGGTCACAATGAGCAGTTCTTC.

This chain links TRBV19 with TRBJ2-7; 9 nucleotides agree with TRBD1. The J segment lost 3 bases and the V segment lost 4 bases, leaving 7 bases of the junction unmatched. Per germline, CDR1 LNHDA and CDR2 SQIVND (reference sequence). The CDR3 totals 15 residues. The CDR3 DNA is TGTGCCAGTAGTACCTCCGGGACAGGGTACTACGAGCAGTACTTC. Translated, it gives CASSTSGTGYYEQYF.

The chain has TRBV6-5 and TRBJ2-3; 13 positions match TRBD2. The V gene end was trimmed by 5 bases and the J gene end by 4 bases; junction bases not matched to a gene: 3. This CDR3 is 15 amino acids long. Germline V CDR1 and CDR2: MNHEY, SVGAGI. CDR3 nucleotide sequence: TGTGCCAGCAGTGCGACTAGCGGGGGGCCAGATACGCAGTATTTT. Translating it yields CASSATSGGPDTQYF.

By sample fraction, this clone is large. The chain recombines TRBV2 with TRBJ2-7, with 11 bases identical to TRBD2. The V gene's germline CDR1 is SNHLY and CDR2 FYNNEI. After removal of 9 bases from V and 2 bases from J, the junction contained 12 bases not matched to a gene. This CDR3 has 16 amino acids. The CDR3 region has the DNA TGTGCCAGTGCCGACCAAATAGCGGGGGGGCCCTACGAGCAGTACTTC. Translation: CASADQIAGGPYEQYF.

This sequence joins TRBV28 and TRBJ2-3; possible D gene TRBD2, 6 bases. CDR3 length: 15 amino acids. Looked up from germline, CDR1 is MDHEN and CDR2 is SYDVKM. V was cut by 3 bases and J by 3 bases, with 13 bases left in between. The CDR3 coding sequence is TGTGCCAGCAGTTTTTTCCGGGGGTTAACAGATACGCAGTATTTT. Translated: CASSFFRGLTDTQYF. The full variable domain, its missing parts supplied by reference TRBV28 and TRBJ2-3, is DVKVTQSSRYLVKRTGEKVFLECVQDMDHENMFWYRQDPGLGLRLIYFSYDVKMKEKGDIPEGYSVSREKKERFSLILESASTNQTSMYLCASSFFRGLTDTQYFGPGTRLTVL.

This chain uses TRBV6-5 with TRBJ1-1; D unresolved. Between the trimmed V and J ends, which lost 0 bases and 10 bases, there was a span of 15 bases. CDR1 and CDR2 (germline): MNHEY, SVGAGI. CDR3 size: 14 residues. The CDR3 loop is CASSYSSQGPRAFF. DNA for the CDR3: TGTGCCAGCAGTTACTCCTCGCAAGGGCCGCGAGCTTTCTTT.

The CDR3 nucleotides read TGCGCCAGCAGCTTAGTTCGGGTCGATGAGCAGTTCTTC. Translated, it gives CASSLVRVDEQFF. The V gene is TRBV5-1, the J gene TRBJ2-1; D is unclear. This CDR3 region has 13 residues. Trimming stripped 2 bases from V and 8 bases from J, with 11 bases between. CDR1 is SGHRS and CDR2 is YFSETQ in the germline V gene.

Turning to this clone: At one of its ends the junction is not consistent with the germline gene, which may arise from a read error. V and J are TRBV7-7 and TRBJ1-5; no firm D call. The CDR3 has 10 residues. Germline V gives CDR1 SSHAT, CDR2 FNYEAQ (reference sequence). The CDR3 bases are TGTGCTAGCAGCCCGAGGCCCCAGCATTTT. The encoded protein is CASSPRPQHF.

The J gene is TRBJ1-1, the V gene TRBV18; 8 bases map to TRBD1. This CDR3 contains 14 residues. Trimming removed 9 bases from V and 2 bases from J; junction bases left unmatched: 8. Germline V gene sequence: CDR1 KGHSH, CDR2 LQKENI. CDR3 protein: CASFSGTGNTEAFF. CDR3 DNA: TGTGCCAGTTTTTCCGGGACAGGAAACACTGAAGCTTTCTTT.

This chain's CDR3 is CASSFPDRGGNNEQFF. The DNA for the CDR3 is TGCGCCAGCAGCTTCCCAGACAGGGGAGGTAACAATGAGCAGTTCTTC. The chain combines TRBV5-1 with TRBJ2-1, with TRBD1 matching over 8 bases. CDR1 is SGHRS, CDR2 YFSETQ, per germline. The CDR3 spans 16 residues. V gave up 2 bases and J gave up 5 bases; unmatched junction bases: 9.

The chain couples TRBV27 to TRBJ2-1; the D gene could be TRBD1 or TRBD2 (7 bases each). This CDR3 contains 14 residues. Germline CDR1 reads MNHEY; CDR2 reads SMNVEV (reference sequence). With 10 bases removed from V and 3 bases from J, the gap between germline ends came to 16 bases. CDR3 amino acids: CAIQPGGVYNEQFF. Written as DNA, the CDR3 is TGTGCCATCCAACCAGGGGGGGTCTACAATGAGCAGTTCTTC.

This clone was seen just once. The genes are TRBV6-4 and TRBJ2-1; 8 bases agree with TRBD2. V gave up 6 bases and J gave up 7 bases; unmatched junction bases: 5. Germline-derived CDR1 and CDR2 are MRHNA and SNTAGT. The CDR3 is 13 amino acids. CDR3 DNA sequence: TGTGCCAGCAGCGGGGGGGCGCAGAATGAGCAGTTCTTC. As protein: CASSGGAQNEQFF.

This clone has only one observation. The J gene is TRBJ2-3, the V gene TRBV11-3, with D hard to call. This CDR3 has 17 amino acids. CDR1 is SGHNT and CDR2 is YENEEA in the germline V gene. Trimming left V 5 bases short and J 2 bases short, with 20 bases between. CDR3 protein: CASSALPSPINTDTQYF. The CDR3, as DNA: TGTGCCAGCAGCGCCCTGCCGTCTCCGATAAACACAGATACGCAGTATTTT.

This chain connects TRBV15 to TRBJ2-3; no reliable D call. Germline V gene sequence: CDR1 LNHNV, CDR2 YYDKDF (reference sequence). This CDR3 has 13 amino acids. Trimming pared 8 bases from V and 2 bases from J, leaving 11 bases between. The CDR3 nucleotides are TGTGCCACCGGCCAAACTTCCACAGATACGCAGTATTTT. Amino acids: CATGQTSTDTQYF.

The chain employs TRBV9 and TRBJ2-3; 8 positions agree with TRBD2. The CDR3 length is 14 residues. Germline CDR1 is SGDLS and CDR2 is YYNGEE. With V trimmed by 0 bases and J by 5 bases, 2 bases remained unmatched. The CDR3 spells CASSVEGLGDTQYF. The CDR3 region has the DNA TGTGCCAGCAGCGTAGAGGGACTAGGAGATACGCAGTATTTT. The full variable domain, in which reference TRBV9 and TRBJ2-3 provide the parts outside the CDR3, is DSGVTQTPKHLITATGQRVTLRCSPRSGDLSVYWYQQSLDQGLQFLIQYYNGEERAKGNILERFSAQQFPDLHSELNLSSLELGDSALYFCASSVEGLGDTQYFGPGTRLTVL.

The chain carries TRBV11-2 and TRBJ1-1, with D perhaps matching TRBD1 (6 bases). V shed 2 bases and J shed 4 bases, with 14 bases lying between them. Germline V gene sequence: CDR1 SGHAT, CDR2 FQNNGV. The CDR3 sequence is 15 residues long. CDR3 in DNA: TGTGCCAGCAGCTTAACAGGGCCCCTGGGCACTGAAGCTTTCTTT. This sequence encodes CASSLTGPLGTEAFF.

In DNA, the CDR3 is TGTGCCAGCAGTGAAGGCGAAGCGCGTTATATATACAGCTTTAACTATGGCTACACCTTC. Protein: CASSEGEARYIYSFNYGYTF. The rearrangement links TRBV6-1 to TRBJ1-2; D ambiguous. The CDR3 is 20 amino acids. With 1 base removed from V and 1 base from J, the gap between germline ends came to 25 bases. The germline CDR1 and CDR2 sequences are MNHNS and SASEGT.

This clone was recorded once. J is TRBJ2-2 and V is TRBV4-1; D perhaps matches TRBD1 (6 bases). V was clipped by 3 bases and J by 0 bases, with 8 bases between them. Germline V gene lookup returns CDR1 MGHRA and CDR2 YSYEKL. This CDR3 is 15 amino acids long. The CDR3 protein is CASSQRQANTGELFF. The CDR3 bases are TGCGCCAGCAGCCAGCGACAGGCGAACACCGGGGAGCTGTTTTTT.

This chain links TRBV5-1 with TRBJ1-5; unclear D gene. Between the trimmed V and J ends, which lost 2 bases and 0 bases, there was a span of 3 bases. Germline V gene data show CDR1 as SGHRS and CDR2 as YFSETQ. The CDR3 has 13 amino acids. CDR3 bases: TGCGCCAGCAGCTTCAGTAGCAATCAGCCCCAGCATTTT. This codes for CASSFSSNQPQHF.

This chain links TRBV18 with TRBJ2-1; 7 bases agree with TRBD1. The germline V gene has CDR1 KGHSH and CDR2 LQKENI. This CDR3 is 15 amino acids long. V lost 3 bases and J lost 5; bases outside the gene matches: 7. The CDR3 DNA follows: TGTGCCAGCTCACCGTTCCGACAGGGAAACAATGAGCAGTTCTTC. Its protein product is CASSPFRQGNNEQFF.

The chain is built from TRBV10-3 and TRBJ1-5; D is unclear. The V end lost 3 bases, the J end lost 0 bases, and 9 bases lay between the germline ends. This CDR3 contains 15 residues. Germline loops: CDR1 ENHRY, CDR2 SYGVKD. The CDR3 DNA reads TGTGCCATCAGTGAAAGAGAGTATAGCAATCAGCCCCAGCATTTT. The encoded protein is CAISEREYSNQPQHF.